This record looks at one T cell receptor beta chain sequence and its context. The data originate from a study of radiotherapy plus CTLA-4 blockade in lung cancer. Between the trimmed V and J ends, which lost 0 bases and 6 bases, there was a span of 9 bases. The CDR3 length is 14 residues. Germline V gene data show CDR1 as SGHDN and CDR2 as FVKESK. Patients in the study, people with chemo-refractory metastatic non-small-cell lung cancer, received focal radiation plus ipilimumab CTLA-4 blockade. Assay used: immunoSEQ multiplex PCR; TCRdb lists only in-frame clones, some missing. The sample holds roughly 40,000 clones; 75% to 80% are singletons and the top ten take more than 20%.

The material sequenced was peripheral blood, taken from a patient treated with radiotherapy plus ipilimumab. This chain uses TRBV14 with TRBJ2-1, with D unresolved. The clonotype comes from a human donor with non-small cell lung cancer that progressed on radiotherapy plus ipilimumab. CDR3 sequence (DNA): TGTGCCAGCAGCCAAGATATGCCGGGCAATGAGCAGTTCTTC. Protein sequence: CASSQDMPGNEQFF.